This T cell receptor (beta chain) was observed in a study of identical twins. The CDR3 is made up of 13 amino acids. The germline V gene has CDR1 MDHEN and CDR2 SYDVKM. V lost 10 bases to trimming and J lost 0 bases, with 12 bases between them. General study points: Insertions ran lower in abundant cord blood beta clonotypes, though not in memory repertoires. Invariant MAIT and iNKT cells are populations that could partly confound zero-insertion analyses. The study found that models underestimated out-of-frame TCR alpha sharing in monozygotic twins.

Unique molecular identifiers were present on cDNA, and template switching added a universal primer site. TCRdb redid the calling of the 5' RACE reads with MiXCR, one entry per CDR3 protein. The table includes about 490,000 distinct CDR3 sequences, about 15% detected once. For this clonotype: Its specificity is unknown.

In addition, the sample was reused for a study of yellow fever vaccine responses in identical twins.

This chain links TRBV28 with TRBJ1-1; D remains unclear. Input material: CD4+ T cells sorted from blood. The clonotype comes from a woman in her late teens or twenties in good health. CDR3 amino acids: CATIELLNTEAFF. The CDR3 DNA follows: TGTGCCACCATAGAACTATTGAACACTGAAGCTTTCTTT.